This T cell receptor beta chain comes out of a study of OX40 agonist ivuxolimab in advanced cancers. Study details: People who had prior anti-PD-1, anti-PD-L1 or anti-CTLA-4 therapy could take part, and around 40% had some.

On this clone itself: The antigen remains undetermined.

Study-level points and caveats: Clonal expansion was seen in CD4+ and CD8+ blood T cells by week 6 at 0.1 to 3.0 mg/kg. The average count of expanded clones was higher among CD8+ T cells than among CD4+.

Data came from immunoSEQ multiplex PCR; TCRdb stores just in-frame clones and leaves some out. The data hold roughly 53,000 clones, with around nine tenths observed a single time. V shed 4 bases and J 4 bases; nucleotides not matched to a gene: 7. Germline loops: CDR1 SGHDT, CDR2 YYEEEE. The CDR3 runs to 14 residues. J is TRBJ2-7 and V is TRBV5-6; 8 nucleotides align to TRBD1. The clonotype comes from an adult with an advanced solid tumor such as melanoma, head and neck, liver or kidney cancer. The sequences come from CD4+ or CD8+ T cells sorted from blood, collected in a trial of the OX40 agonist ivuxolimab. CDR3 amino acids: CASSLPGQDYEQYF. CDR3 in DNA: TGTGCCAGCAGCCTTCCGGGACAGGATTACGAGCAGTACTTC. Variable domain in full (rest from reference TRBV5-6 and TRBJ2-7): DAGVTQSPTHLIKTRGQQVTLRCSPKSGHDTVSWYQQALGQGPQFIFQYYEEEERQRGNFPDRFSGHQFPNYSSELNVNALLLGDSALYLCASSLPGQDYEQYFGPGTRLTVT.